These 18 T cell receptor beta chains were all obtained from the same sample, sequenced in a study of blood T cell repertoires in COVID-19. Data came from immunoSEQ multiplex PCR; TCRdb stores just in-frame clones and leaves some out. The sample includes just under 20,000 clones, about 90% seen only once; the top ten take approximately 8.1%. The sequenced sample consisted of peripheral blood. These receptors all come from a human donor with active COVID-19. The donor label of this sample is uncertain.

The rearrangement joins TRBV14 to TRBJ1-2; TRBD1 might be the D (6 bases). The V end lost 4 bases, the J end lost 4 bases, and 16 bases lay between the germline ends. This CDR3 is built from 15 residues. Germline V gene sequence: CDR1 SGHDN, CDR2 FVKESK. The CDR3 region has the DNA TGTGCCAGCAGCCCGAACTGGGGGCTGCCCTATGGCTACACCTTC. Translating gives CASSPNWGLPYGYTF.

The chain recombines TRBV7-3 with TRBJ2-1, with 8 nucleotides matching TRBD1. The CDR3 runs 17 residues. Losses at the gene ends were 2 bases for V and 3 bases for J; bases not matched to a gene: 9. Germline CDR1 and CDR2: SGHTA and FQGTGA. The CDR3 DNA is TGTGCCAGCAGCTTATTGGGCCAGGGGGCGGTCTACAATGAGCAGTTCTTC. Residues: CASSLLGQGAVYNEQFF.

The count of this clone is one. The chain recombines TRBV24-1 with TRBJ2-1; 8 nucleotides match TRBD2. The germline CDR1 and CDR2 sequences are KGHDR and SFDVKD. V shed 4 bases and J 7 bases; nucleotides not matched to a gene: 8. This CDR3 spans 15 amino acids. The CDR3 loop reads CATSEASGSRNEQFF. The CDR3 coding sequence is TGTGCCACCAGTGAAGCCAGCGGGAGTAGGAATGAGCAGTTCTTC.

The CDR3 DNA reads as TGCGCCAGCAGCCACCTAGGACAGGGCCAAGAGACCCAGTACTTC. Translating gives CASSHLGQGQETQYF. The chain joins TRBV4-3 to TRBJ2-5, with 8 bases matching TRBD1. The CDR3 contains 15 residues. Germline lookup yields CDR1 LGHNA and CDR2 YSLEER. The J segment lost 1 base and the V segment lost 3 bases, leaving 4 bases of the junction unmatched.

The V and J genes are TRBV7-9 and TRBJ2-1, with TRBD2 identical over 10 bases. Germline-derived CDR1 and CDR2 are SEHNR and FQNEAQ (reference sequence). The length of the CDR3 is 18 residues. V was clipped by 0 bases and J by 6 bases; unmatched bases: 11. CDR3 loop: CASSLASLGSGRANEQFF. The CDR3 DNA is TGTGCCAGCAGCTTAGCTTCCTTGGGGAGCGGGAGGGCCAATGAGCAGTTCTTC.

V is TRBV5-4 and J is TRBJ2-7, with 7 bases lining up with TRBD2. The J segment lost 2 bases and the V segment lost 2 bases, leaving 10 bases of the junction unmatched. This CDR3 is built from 16 residues. CDR1 and CDR2 from the germline V gene are SGHNT and YYREEE (reference sequence). This CDR3 reads CASSLTGGARPYEQYF. The CDR3 coding sequence is TGTGCCAGCAGCTTAACGGGAGGTGCCAGGCCCTACGAGCAGTACTTC.

The rearrangement joins TRBV5-5 to TRBJ2-5, with 8 bases identical to TRBD1. This CDR3 contains 15 residues. V shed 4 bases, J shed 5 bases, and the junction held 10 bases outside the gene matches. Germline loops: CDR1 SGHKS, CDR2 YYEKEE (reference sequence). The CDR3 DNA is TGTGCCAGCAGCCCAAGGACAGGGTTGGATGAGACCCAGTACTTC. Amino acid sequence: CASSPRTGLDETQYF.

CDR3 residues: CASSVDGGGYEQYF. In DNA, the CDR3 is TGTGCCAGCAGCGTAGACGGCGGGGGCTACGAGCAGTACTTC. This sequence joins TRBV9 and TRBJ2-7; 7 positions match TRBD2. CDR3 length: 14 residues. Unmatched junction bases numbered 3, after V lost 0 bases and J lost 3 bases. From germline, CDR1 is SGDLS and CDR2 YYNGEE.

The chain employs TRBV12-5 and TRBJ1-2; D unclear. The CDR3 spans 12 residues. Per the germline V gene, CDR1 is LGHNT and CDR2 is FRNRAP. Trimming removed 7 bases from V and 5 bases from J, with 11 bases in between. The CDR3 bases are TGTGCTAGTGCCGTCACTGAGTATGGCTACACCTTC. As protein: CASAVTEYGYTF.

This clone was observed a few times. The CDR3 spells CASSPTAGGFGTQYF. The CDR3 nucleotides read TGTGCCAGTAGTCCCACGGCAGGGGGCTTCGGGACCCAGTACTTC. The gene calls are TRBV19 and TRBJ2-5, with TRBD1 identical over 8 bases. CDR1 and CDR2 from the germline V gene are LNHDA and SQIVND (reference sequence). The V gene end was trimmed by 5 bases and the J gene end by 7 bases; junction bases not matched to a gene: 12. CDR3 length: 15 amino acids.

The chain uses TRBV24-1 and TRBJ2-2; no definite D call. CDR1 and CDR2 from the germline V gene are KGHDR and SFDVKD. This CDR3 has 16 amino acids. V lost 5 bases and J 1 base, leaving 13 bases between the germline ends. CDR3 in amino acids: CATSGFSAGNTGELFF. The CDR3 region has the DNA TGTGCCACCAGTGGTTTCAGTGCAGGGAACACCGGGGAGCTGTTTTTT.

The chain uses TRBV9 and TRBJ2-7, with D maybe TRBD1 (6 bases). Germline V CDR1 and CDR2: SGDLS, YYNGEE. The CDR3 totals 15 residues. Trimming took off 2 bases at V and 7 bases at J, with 19 bases between the two ends. In DNA, the CDR3 is TGTGCCAGCAGCGTTGATGGACAGCCACCTACAGAGCAGTACTTC. It codes for CASSVDGQPPTEQYF.

The genes are TRBV7-3 and TRBJ2-3, with D possibly being TRBD2 (5 bases). The CDR3 extends over 14 amino acids. Trimming left V 6 bases short and J 2 bases short, with 12 bases between. Germline CDR1 reads SGHTA; CDR2 reads FQGTGA. CDR3 region: CASSPGFITDTQYF. The CDR3 region has the DNA TGTGCCAGCAGTCCGGGGTTCATCACAGATACGCAGTATTTT.

This chain connects TRBV19 to TRBJ1-5; 8 bases agree with TRBD1. The CDR3 is 14 amino acids. CDR1 and CDR2 from the germline V gene are LNHDA and SQIVND (reference sequence). The V and J ends lost 7 bases and 2 bases, in that order; junction bases with no gene match: 4. In DNA form, the CDR3 reads TGTGCCAGTAACGGACAGGGACGCAATCAGCCCCAGCATTTT. Protein: CASNGQGRNQPQHF.

This chain links TRBV5-4 with TRBJ1-2; the D is unclear. V dropped 0 bases and J dropped 2 bases, with 5 bases sitting between them. The CDR3 is made up of 13 amino acids. CDR1 is SGHNT, CDR2 YYREEE, per germline (reference sequence). The CDR3 loop is CASSLGRNYGYTF. The CDR3 DNA sequence: TGTGCCAGCAGCTTGGGCAGAAACTATGGCTACACCTTC.

CDR3 loop: CASSLLAGESSYNEQFF. The CDR3 DNA sequence: TGTGCCAGCAGTCTCCTCGCTGGAGAGAGCTCCTACAATGAGCAGTTCTTC. The rearrangement uses TRBV28 and TRBJ2-1, with unresolved D. The V gene lost 5 bases and the J gene lost 0 bases, with 17 bases spanning the gap. Germline V CDR1 and CDR2: MDHEN, SYDVKM. There are 17 residues in the CDR3.

V is TRBV7-8 and J is TRBJ1-5; D unclear. The V end lost 1 base, the J end lost 0 bases, and 4 bases lay between the germline ends. CDR1 is SGHVS and CDR2 is FQNEAQ in the germline V gene. CDR3 length: 14 residues. In DNA form, the CDR3 reads TGTGCCAGCAGCTTAGACAGTAGCAATCAGCCCCAGCATTTT. This codes for CASSLDSSNQPQHF. Variable domain in full (rest from reference TRBV7-8 and TRBJ1-5): GAGVSQSPRYKVAKRGQDVALRCDPISGHVSLFWYQQALGQGPEFLTYFQNEAQLDKSGLPSDRFFAERPEGSVSTLKIQRTQQEDSAVYLCASSLDSSNQPQHFGDGTRLSIL.

The V call is TRBV19, the J call TRBJ1-1; 8 bases are a match to TRBD1. V was pared by 3 bases and J by 4 bases, with 10 bases of the junction left unmatched. The CDR3 loop spans 16 amino acids. In germline, CDR1 is LNHDA, CDR2 SQIVND (reference sequence). CDR3 region: CASSIPRQGAFTEAFF. CDR3 DNA sequence: TGTGCCAGTAGTATCCCCCGGCAGGGGGCTTTCACTGAAGCTTTCTTT.